Listed below are T cell receptor beta chains from one sample, sequenced in a study of molecular identifiers for immune sequencing clone quantification. TCRdb reprocessed the PCR reads with MiXCR, giving one entry per CDR3 protein. The table shows a few hundred thousand distinct CDR3 sequences, with 24% occurring only once. Sequenced material: naive CD8+ T cells from blood, with Jurkat cell RNA spiked in. The receptors were gathered from a human donor in good health. Some libraries in this study had Jurkat cell RNA spiked in. Each CDR3 is given without its conserved first and last residue. Each record gives: V gene, J gene, CDR3 protein.

v_call: TRBV30
j_call: TRBJ2-7
cdr3_aa: AWSGGAGEQY

v_call: TRBV18
j_call: TRBJ2-7
cdr3_aa: ASSPQPGSEQY

v_call: TRBV4-3
j_call: TRBJ1-6
cdr3_aa: ASSQDYSDSNSPLH

v_call: TRBV6-5
j_call: TRBJ1-1
cdr3_aa: ASSYSRDRGTEAF

v_call: TRBV5-3
j_call: TRBJ2-7
cdr3_aa: ASSLSTGSYEQY

v_call: TRBV4-3
j_call: TRBJ2-5
cdr3_aa: ASSQTSGRPETQY

v_call: TRBV27
j_call: TRBJ2-5
cdr3_aa: ASSPRLVQETQY

v_call: TRBV7-9
j_call: TRBJ2-7
cdr3_aa: ASCPGLAGVSSYEQY

v_call: TRBV5-1
j_call: TRBJ1-1
cdr3_aa: ASSLQRHLNTEAF

v_call: TRBV5-3
j_call: TRBJ1-4
cdr3_aa: ASSEDRNNEKLV

v_call: TRBV28
j_call: TRBJ2-7
cdr3_aa: ASKRTGVYEQY

v_call: TRBV18
j_call: TRBJ2-7
cdr3_aa: ASSPEDRLITYEQY

v_call: TRBV12-3/TRBV12-4
j_call: TRBJ2-2
cdr3_aa: ASSGTDGELF